This T cell receptor (beta chain) is from a study of CD8 T cells in ankylosing spondylitis. The study's findings and limits: Within peripheral blood, clones linked to disease were CD8+ and relatively rare. Clones linked to disease were reported to show significant enrichment in matched ankylosing spondylitis synovial fluid. Seemingly distinctive of ankylosing spondylitis blood was a TCR beta motif formed by eight highly homologous variants.

The trim removed 6 bases at V and 2 bases at J, leaving 7 bases unmatched. This CDR3 spans 15 amino acids. From germline, CDR1 is LNHDA and CDR2 SQIVND (reference sequence). Points on this clonotype: Its antigen is undetermined.

It was by quantitative 5'-RACE with molecular barcodes that TCR beta libraries were made. A single record per CDR3 protein comes from TCRdb applying MiXCR to the 5' RACE reads. The table has about 440,000 distinct CDR3 sequences, about 15% seen once. The V call is TRBV19, the J call TRBJ1-5; 7 bases align to TRBD1. Material for sequencing was blood, either unsorted or a sorted T cell fraction (not recorded which). The sequence derives from a male donor with ankylosing spondylitis. The CDR3 here is CASRETGARNQPQHF. As DNA, the CDR3 is TGTGCCAGTAGGGAAACAGGGGCCCGCAATCAGCCCCAGCATTTT.